What follows describes a single TCR beta chain. The record originates from a study of blood T cell repertoires in COVID-19. Study-wide context: Samples representing acute and convalescent COVID-19 were sourced from the United States, Italy and Spain. The analysed material was cDNA or gDNA that came from T cells, B-cell-depleted T cells, or PBMCs.

Original methodology: Using reference gene primer amplification, nucleated cell counts were estimated. Some clones are missing from TCRdb's copy, which holds only in-frame ones; the method was immunoSEQ multiplex PCR. That table gives V, J and clone size, and the DNA gave D and trimming. The sample contains about 230,000 clones, 88% of which appear only once. The sample was peripheral blood. This clonotype was sampled from a woman in her sixties with acute or convalescent COVID-19.

CDR3 region: CATSDSGGGQEQYF. CDR3 coding DNA: TGTGCCACCAGTGATTCCGGGGGGGGCCAAGAGCAGTACTTC. The gene calls are TRBV24-1 and TRBJ2-7, with 8 bases that match TRBD2. CDR1 and CDR2 (germline): KGHDR, SFDVKD. The V segment lost 2 bases and the J segment 7 bases; nucleotides outside the gene matches: 6. The CDR3 contains 14 residues.